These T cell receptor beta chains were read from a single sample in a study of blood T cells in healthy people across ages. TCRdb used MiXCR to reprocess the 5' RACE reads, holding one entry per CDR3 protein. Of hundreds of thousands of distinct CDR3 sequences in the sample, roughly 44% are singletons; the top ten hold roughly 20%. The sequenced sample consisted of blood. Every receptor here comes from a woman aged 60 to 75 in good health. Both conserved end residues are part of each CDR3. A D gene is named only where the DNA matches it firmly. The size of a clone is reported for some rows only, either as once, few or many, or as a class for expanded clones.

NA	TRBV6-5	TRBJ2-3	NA	CASSPRGGGSDTQYF	TGTGCCAGCAGCCCCCGGGGCGGGGGCTCAGATACGCAGTATTTT
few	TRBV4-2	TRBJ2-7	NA	CASSLLSRGASYEQYF	TGTGCCAGCAGCCTTCTAAGTCGGGGGGCCTCCTACGAGCAGTACTTC
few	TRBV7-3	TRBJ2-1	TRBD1	CASSPLPGQGYNEQFF	TGTGCCAGCAGTCCCCTGCCGGGACAGGGCTACAATGAGCAGTTCTTC
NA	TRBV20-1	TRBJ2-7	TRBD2	CSARLGGSYYEQYF	TGCAGTGCTAGGCTTGGCGGGAGCTACTACGAGCAGTACTTC
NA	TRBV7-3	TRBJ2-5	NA	CASSSTGHGTQYF	TGTGCCAGCAGCTCCACAGGTCACGGGACCCAGTACTTC
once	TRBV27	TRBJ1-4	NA	CASSRSSGNEKLFF	TGTGCCAGCAGCAGATCGTCGGGTAATGAAAAACTGTTTTTT
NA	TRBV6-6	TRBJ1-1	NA	CATGAGLNTEAFF	TGTGCCACCGGGGCAGGGCTGAACACTGAAGCTTTCTTT
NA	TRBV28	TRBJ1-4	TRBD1	CASSSGQVGSEKLFF	TGTGCCAGCAGCAGTGGACAGGTCGGCAGTGAAAAACTGTTTTTT
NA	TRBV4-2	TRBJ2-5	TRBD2	CASSQDPTSGNNEQYF	TGTGCCAGCAGCCAAGATCCGACTAGCGGTAACAATGAGCAGTACTTC
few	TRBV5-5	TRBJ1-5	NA	CASSSIEGLRGNQPQHF	TGTGCCAGCAGCTCCATTGAGGGTTTAAGGGGCAATCAGCCCCAGCATTTT
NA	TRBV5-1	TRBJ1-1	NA	CASSFDRYTEAFF	TGCGCCAGCAGCTTTGACAGGTACACTGAAGCTTTCTTT
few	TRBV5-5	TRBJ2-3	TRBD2	CASSLEVAGVITDTQYF	TGTGCCAGCAGCTTGGAAGTAGCGGGGGTCATCACAGATACGCAGTATTTT
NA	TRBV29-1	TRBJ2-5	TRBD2	CSATGLAGERYF	TGCAGCGCCACGGGACTAGCGGGGGAGCGGTACTTC
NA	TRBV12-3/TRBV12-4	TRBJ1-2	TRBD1	CASTSGQGIYGYTF	TGTGCCAGCACCTCGGGACAGGGGATCTATGGCTACACCTTC
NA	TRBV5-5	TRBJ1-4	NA	CASSLDGGSGNEKLFF	TGTGCCAGCAGCTTGGATGGGGGCTCCGGCAATGAAAAACTGTTTTTT
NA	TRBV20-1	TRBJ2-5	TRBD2	CSAMLAGVNNEQYF	TGCAGTGCTATGCTAGCGGGGGTCAACAATGAGCAGTACTTC
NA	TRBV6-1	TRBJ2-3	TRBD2	CASSPGWTSGGTDTQYF	TGTGCCAGCAGTCCCGGCTGGACTAGCGGAGGCACAGATACGCAGTATTTT
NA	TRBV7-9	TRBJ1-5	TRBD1	CASSSRGNENQPQHF	TGTGCCAGCAGCTCCAGGGGGAACGAGAATCAGCCCCAGCATTTT
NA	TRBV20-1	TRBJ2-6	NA	CSAPRTVGANVLTF	TGCAGTGCTCCGAGGACAGTTGGGGCCAACGTCCTGACTTTC
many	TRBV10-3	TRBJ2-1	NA	CAISIGPSNEQFF	TGTGCCATCTCTATCGGTCCCAGCAATGAGCAGTTCTTC
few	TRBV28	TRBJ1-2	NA	CASSSTGTYYGYTF	TGTGCCAGCAGTTCTACCGGGACCTACTATGGCTACACCTTC
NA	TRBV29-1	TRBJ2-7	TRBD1	CSAQGEQEIRYF	TGCAGCGCCCAGGGGGAACAAGAGATCCGGTACTTC
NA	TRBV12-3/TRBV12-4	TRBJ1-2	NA	CASSSHGRRNYGYTF	TGTGCCAGCAGCAGCCATGGGAGGCGAAACTATGGCTACACCTTC
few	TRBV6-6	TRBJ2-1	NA	CASSYEGREQDLNEQFF	TGTGCCAGCAGTTACGAGGGCAGGGAGCAGGATCTCAATGAGCAGTTCTTC
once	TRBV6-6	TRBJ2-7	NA	CAGRDAGAGYEQYF	TGTGCCGGCAGGGATGCGGGGGCCGGGTACGAGCAGTACTTC
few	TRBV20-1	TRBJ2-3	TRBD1	CSARATGVPTQYF	TGCAGTGCTAGAGCCACAGGGGTCCCCACGCAGTATTTT
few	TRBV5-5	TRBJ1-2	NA	CASSPGDNVIFNYGYTF	TGTGCCAGCAGCCCGGGGGACAACGTAATATTTAACTATGGCTACACCTTC
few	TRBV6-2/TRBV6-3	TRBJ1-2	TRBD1	CASSDTGGTEIYGYTF	TGTGCCAGCAGCGACACGGGAGGGACAGAGATTTATGGCTACACCTTC